This entry lists 19 T cell receptor beta chains sequenced from one sample in a study of blood T cell repertoires in COVID-19. Repertoires were generated with immunoSEQ multiplex PCR, while TCRdb's copy carries only in-frame clones and drops some. The sample yields a few hundred thousand clones, 70% to 90% seen once. What was sequenced was PBMCs or T cells enriched from blood (not recorded which). Receptor source: a man aged 35-49 years who had recovered from COVID-19.

The V and J genes are TRBV7-2 and TRBJ2-1; 11 bases match TRBD2. Germline assignment: CDR1 SGHTA and CDR2 FQGNSA. CDR3 length: 16 amino acids. Trimming removed 4 bases from V and 5 bases from J; junction bases left unmatched: 7. This CDR3 is CASSSKTSGMHNEQFF. The CDR3 coding sequence is TGTGCCAGCAGCTCGAAGACTAGCGGGATGCACAATGAGCAGTTCTTC. The complete variable domain, with remaining parts taken from reference TRBV7-2 and TRBJ2-1, reads GAGVSQSPSNKVTEKGKDVELRCDPISGHTALYWYRQSLGQGLEFLIYFQGNSAPDKSGLPSDRFSAERTGGSVSTLTIQRTQQEDSAVYLCASSSKTSGMHNEQFFGPGTRLTVL.

This rearrangement joins TRBV7-3 to TRBJ1-1; no definite D call. The germline V gene encodes CDR1 SGHTA and CDR2 FQGTGA. The CDR3 runs 14 residues. Trimming removed 3 bases at V and 1 base at J, with 9 bases between. CDR3 DNA: TGTGCCAGCAGCTTTTCGACGGGGAACACTGAAGCTTTCTTT. This sequence encodes CASSFSTGNTEAFF.

A word on this clone: Other DNA sequences from this sample encode an identical CDR3 as well. The chain uses TRBV12-3 or TRBV12-4 and TRBJ1-2; D is unclear. This CDR3 contains 12 residues. Trimming left V 1 base short and J 8 bases short, with 8 bases between. CDR3 bases: TGTGCCAGCAGTTTAGGGGGAGGCGGCTACACCTTC. Protein: CASSLGGGGYTF.

This clone has only one observation. This chain's CDR3 is CASSVGVTSTDTQYF. CDR3 coding DNA: TGTGCCAGCAGCGTAGGAGTTACTAGCACAGATACGCAGTATTTT. V gene TRBV9 combines with J gene TRBJ2-3; D gene uncertain. The germline V gene has CDR1 SGDLS and CDR2 YYNGEE. Deletions cut 0 bases from V and 0 bases from J, with 8 bases between. The CDR3 sequence is 15 residues long.

This chain uses TRBV11-2 with TRBJ2-7, with a possible D match to TRBD1 (5 bases). The CDR3 contains 14 residues. Germline V gene lookup returns CDR1 SGHAT and CDR2 FQNNGV. Trimming took off 0 bases at V and 5 bases at J, with 11 bases between the two ends. The CDR3 is CASSLEGRANEQYF. For the CDR3, the DNA is TGTGCCAGCAGCTTAGAGGGCAGGGCAAACGAGCAGTACTTC.

V usage is TRBV5-6 and J usage is TRBJ1-3; D possibly corresponds to TRBD1 (5 bases). With 0 bases removed from V and 8 bases from J, the gap between germline ends came to 15 bases. This CDR3 has 15 amino acids. Germline-derived CDR1 and CDR2 are SGHDT and YYEEEE. The CDR3 nucleotides read TGTGCCAGCAGCTTGGAGCGGGGACCCTGGGACACCATATATTTT. It specifies CASSLERGPWDTIYF.

The chain uses TRBV19 and TRBJ1-4; D might be TRBD1 (6 bases). The germline V gene encodes CDR1 LNHDA and CDR2 SQIVND (reference sequence). Trimming took 8 bases from V and 6 from J, leaving 10 bases between them. The CDR3 loop spans 12 amino acids. CDR3 sequence (DNA): TGTGCCAGTTCCTGGACAGATGAAAAACTGTTTTTT. This codes for CASSWTDEKLFF.

This rearrangement joins TRBV6-5 to TRBJ2-7; the match to TRBD1 covers 8 bases. Germline V gene sequence: CDR1 MNHEY, CDR2 SVGAGI. J gave up 1 base and V 2 bases, and 4 bases lay outside the gene matches. This CDR3 is built from 15 residues. CDR3: CASSYMGTGSYEQYF. CDR3 sequence (DNA): TGTGCCAGCAGTTACATGGGGACAGGTTCCTACGAGCAGTACTTC.

This sequence joins TRBV6-6 and TRBJ2-1; 7 bases line up with TRBD1. Germline V lookup: CDR1 MNHNY, CDR2 SVGAGI (reference sequence). The CDR3 length is 15 residues. V was pared by 6 bases and J by 6 bases, with 11 bases of the junction left unmatched. The DNA of the CDR3 is TGTGCCAGCAGCCCGACAGGGATTGGCCCCAATGAGCAGTTCTTC. It codes for CASSPTGIGPNEQFF.

The chain employs TRBV23-1 and TRBJ2-7; 8 bases are shared with TRBD1. TRBV23-1 is marked as an open reading frame, function uncertain. CDR3 length equals 17 residues. Trimming cost V 2 bases and J 0 bases; bases outside gene matches: 9. In nucleotides, the CDR3 is TGCGCCAGCAGTCAACGGGCAGGGGGCGCGAGCTCCTACGAGCAGTACTTC. This encodes CASSQRAGGASSYEQYF.

This chain joins TRBV25-1 and TRBJ1-6; possible D gene TRBD1, 5 bases. The CDR3 runs 14 residues. The V gene's germline CDR1 is MGHDK and CDR2 SYGVNS. With 6 bases removed from V and 5 bases from J, the gap between germline ends came to 11 bases. CDR3 in DNA: TGTGCCAGCAGCCGCACGGGGGATAATTCACCCCTCCACTTT. This encodes CASSRTGDNSPLHF.

The gene calls are TRBV5-1 and TRBJ1-1, with TRBD1 identical over 7 bases. Germline V gives CDR1 SGHRS, CDR2 YFSETQ. CDR3 length: 15 amino acids. After removal of 4 bases from V and 7 bases from J, the junction contained 13 bases not matched to a gene. Written as DNA, the CDR3 is TGCGCCAGCAGCCCCGTGATAACAGGGGCGGATGAAGCTTTCTTT. It translates to CASSPVITGADEAFF.

The chain couples TRBV5-1 to TRBJ1-6; the match to TRBD1 covers 11 bases. The junction had 8 bases not matched to a gene; V was cut back by 5 bases and J by 7 bases. Germline V gives CDR1 SGHRS, CDR2 YFSETQ. The CDR3 loop spans 16 amino acids. CDR3 sequence reads: CASRPSGQGDNSPLHF. The CDR3 nucleotides read TGCGCCAGCAGGCCGTCGGGACAGGGGGACAATTCACCCCTCCACTTT.

Details on this clone: Other DNA sequences of this sample code for an identical CDR3. The chain combines TRBV24-1 with TRBJ1-5, with 11 bases fitting TRBD1. Germline V lookup: CDR1 KGHDR, CDR2 SFDVKD. The V gene end was trimmed by 2 bases and the J gene end by 2 bases; junction bases not matched to a gene: 1. The CDR3 totals 16 residues. CDR3 DNA: TGTGCCACCAGTGATTCGGGACAGGGGGGCAATCAGCCCCAGCATTTT. This translates into CATSDSGQGGNQPQHF.

The J gene is TRBJ1-2, the V gene TRBV20-1; 10 bases map to TRBD1. J gave up 2 bases and V 4 bases, and 16 bases lay outside the gene matches. The CDR3 spans 18 residues. Germline loops: CDR1 DFQATT, CDR2 SNEGSKA (reference sequence). CDR3 DNA: TGCAGTGCTATTGATGCCCGTATGAGACAGGGGGCAAACTATGGCTACACCTTC. It specifies CSAIDARMRQGANYGYTF.

The CDR3 bases are TGCGCCAGCAGCTTGGTCCCCGGGACTACAAACAATGAGCAGTTCTTC. Translation: CASSLVPGTTNNEQFF. The gene calls are TRBV5-1 and TRBJ2-1; 7 bases fit TRBD2. V gave up 0 bases and J gave up 5 bases; unmatched junction bases: 8. Germline-derived CDR1 and CDR2 are SGHRS and YFSETQ. CDR3 length: 16 amino acids.

CDR3 sequence: CASRPLRGVGTEAFF. CDR3 bases: TGTGCCAGCAGACCCCTTCGGGGGGTTGGCACTGAAGCTTTCTTT. The chain couples TRBV11-3 to TRBJ1-1; the D gene is possibly TRBD1 (5 bases). Deletions cut 6 bases from V and 4 bases from J, with 18 bases between. The CDR3 loop spans 15 amino acids. Germline V gives CDR1 SGHNT, CDR2 YENEEA.

The CDR3 bases are TGTGCCATCACTGGCAGGGTCAACTATGGCTACACCTTC. Protein: CAITGRVNYGYTF. The chain combines TRBV10-3 with TRBJ1-2, with a tentative D call TRBD1 (5 bases). Germline-derived CDR1 and CDR2 are ENHRY and SYGVKD. V was pared by 7 bases and J by 2 bases, with 11 bases between. This CDR3 has 13 amino acids.

CDR3 protein: CASSPRQGALVGELFF. The CDR3, as DNA: TGTGCCAGCAGCCCTCGACAGGGGGCTTTGGTCGGGGAGCTGTTTTTT. This chain uses TRBV9 with TRBJ2-2; 10 nucleotides agree with TRBD1. The CDR3 has 16 amino acids. J was trimmed by 7 bases and V by 4 bases; bases with no gene match: 10. The germline V gene has CDR1 SGDLS and CDR2 YYNGEE.